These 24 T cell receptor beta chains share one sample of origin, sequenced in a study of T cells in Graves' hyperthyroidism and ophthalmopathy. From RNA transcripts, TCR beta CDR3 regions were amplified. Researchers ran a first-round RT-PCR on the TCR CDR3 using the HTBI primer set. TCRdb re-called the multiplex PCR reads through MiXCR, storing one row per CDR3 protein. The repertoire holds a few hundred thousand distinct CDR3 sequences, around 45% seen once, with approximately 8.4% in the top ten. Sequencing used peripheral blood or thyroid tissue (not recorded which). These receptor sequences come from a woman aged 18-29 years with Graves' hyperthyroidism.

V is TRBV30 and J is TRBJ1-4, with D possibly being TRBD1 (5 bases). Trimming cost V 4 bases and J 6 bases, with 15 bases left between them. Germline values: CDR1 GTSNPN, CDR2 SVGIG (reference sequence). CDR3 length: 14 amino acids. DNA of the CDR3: TGTGCCTGGATGGAGGCGGGGGGAGATGAAAAACTGTTTTTT. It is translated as CAWMEAGGDEKLFF.

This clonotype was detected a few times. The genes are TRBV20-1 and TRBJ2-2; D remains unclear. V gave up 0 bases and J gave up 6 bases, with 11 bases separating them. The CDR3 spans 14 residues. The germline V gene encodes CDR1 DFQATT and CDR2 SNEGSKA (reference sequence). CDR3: CSARDPSLSGELFF. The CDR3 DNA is TGCAGTGCTAGAGACCCCAGTTTATCCGGGGAGCTGTTTTTT.

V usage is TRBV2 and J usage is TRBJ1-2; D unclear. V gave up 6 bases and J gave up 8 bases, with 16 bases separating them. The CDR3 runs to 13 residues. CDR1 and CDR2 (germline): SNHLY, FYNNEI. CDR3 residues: CASSHETRRGYTF. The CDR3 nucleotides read TGTGCCAGCAGCCATGAGACCCGACGGGGCTACACCTTC.

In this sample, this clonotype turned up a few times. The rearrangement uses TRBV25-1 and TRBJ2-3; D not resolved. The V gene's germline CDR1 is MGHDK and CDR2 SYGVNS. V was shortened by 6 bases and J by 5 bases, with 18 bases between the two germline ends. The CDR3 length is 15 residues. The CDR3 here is CASSLHGPVEDTQYF. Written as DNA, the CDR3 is TGTGCCAGCAGCTTACACGGGCCCGTCGAAGATACGCAGTATTTT.

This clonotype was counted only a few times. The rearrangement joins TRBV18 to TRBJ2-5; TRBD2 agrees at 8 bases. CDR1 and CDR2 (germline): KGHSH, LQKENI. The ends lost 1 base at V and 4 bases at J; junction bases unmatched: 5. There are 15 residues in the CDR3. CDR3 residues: CASSPQLAGGETQYF. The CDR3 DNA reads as TGTGCCAGCTCACCACAGCTCGCGGGGGGAGAGACCCAGTACTTC.

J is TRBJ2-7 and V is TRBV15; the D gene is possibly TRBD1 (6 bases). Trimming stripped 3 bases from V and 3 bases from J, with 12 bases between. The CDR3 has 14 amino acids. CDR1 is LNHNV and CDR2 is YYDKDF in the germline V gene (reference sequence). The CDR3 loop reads CATSRLGQYYEQYF. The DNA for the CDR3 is TGTGCCACCAGCAGGTTGGGACAATACTACGAGCAGTACTTC.

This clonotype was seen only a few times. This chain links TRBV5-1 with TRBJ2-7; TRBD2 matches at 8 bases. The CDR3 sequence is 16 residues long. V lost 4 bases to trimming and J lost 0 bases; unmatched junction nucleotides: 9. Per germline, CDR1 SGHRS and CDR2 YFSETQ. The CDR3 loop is CASSPREGDPSYEQYF. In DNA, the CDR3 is TGCGCCAGCAGCCCCCGGGAGGGGGATCCCTCCTACGAGCAGTACTTC.

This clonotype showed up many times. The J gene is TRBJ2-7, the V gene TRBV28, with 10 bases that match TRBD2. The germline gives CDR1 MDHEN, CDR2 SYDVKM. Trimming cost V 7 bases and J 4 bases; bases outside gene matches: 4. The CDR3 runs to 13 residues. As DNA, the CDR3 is TGTGCCAGCATAGGACTAGCGGAGTACGAGCAGTACTTC. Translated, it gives CASIGLAEYEQYF.

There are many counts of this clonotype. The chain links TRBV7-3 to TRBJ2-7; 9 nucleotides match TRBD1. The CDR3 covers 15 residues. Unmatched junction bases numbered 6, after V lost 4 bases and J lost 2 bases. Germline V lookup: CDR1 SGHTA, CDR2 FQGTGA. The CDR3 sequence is CASSSGQGKTYEQYF. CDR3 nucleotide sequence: TGTGCCAGCAGCTCGGGACAGGGAAAAACCTACGAGCAGTACTTC.

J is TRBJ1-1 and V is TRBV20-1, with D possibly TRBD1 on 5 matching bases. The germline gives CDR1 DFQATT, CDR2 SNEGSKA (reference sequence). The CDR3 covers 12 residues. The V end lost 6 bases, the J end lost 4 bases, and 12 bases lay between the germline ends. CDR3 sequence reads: CSAREWGTEAFF. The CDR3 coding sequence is TGCAGTGCCAGGGAGTGGGGCACTGAAGCTTTCTTT.

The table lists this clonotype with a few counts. As DNA, the CDR3 is TGCGCCAGCAGCCTGAGCCGGGACAGGGGACACTATGGCTACACCTTC. Translated, it gives CASSLSRDRGHYGYTF. The chain couples TRBV4-1 to TRBJ1-2; 10 bases are shared with TRBD1. Germline V lookup: CDR1 MGHRA, CDR2 YSYEKL. This CDR3 comprises 16 residues. With V trimmed by 4 bases and J by 3 bases, 8 bases remained unmatched.

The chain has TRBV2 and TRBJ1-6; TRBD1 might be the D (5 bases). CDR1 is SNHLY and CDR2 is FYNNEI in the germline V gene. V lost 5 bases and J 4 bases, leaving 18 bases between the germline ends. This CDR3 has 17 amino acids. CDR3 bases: TGTGCCAGCAGTTTATCGGGGCAGGGCCAATATAATTCACCCCTCCACTTT. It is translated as CASSLSGQGQYNSPLHF.

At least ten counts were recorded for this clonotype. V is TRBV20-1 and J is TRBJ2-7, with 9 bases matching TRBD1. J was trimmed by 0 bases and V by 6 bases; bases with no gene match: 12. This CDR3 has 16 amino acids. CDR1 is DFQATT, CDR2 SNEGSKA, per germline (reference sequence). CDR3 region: CSARDRATGSSYEQYF. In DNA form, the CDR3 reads TGCAGTGCCAGGGACAGGGCGACTGGGAGCTCCTACGAGCAGTACTTC.

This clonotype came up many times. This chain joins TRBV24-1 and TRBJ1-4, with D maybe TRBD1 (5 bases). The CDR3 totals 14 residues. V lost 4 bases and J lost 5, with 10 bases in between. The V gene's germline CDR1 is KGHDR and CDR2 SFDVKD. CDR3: CATSEGAPNEKLFF. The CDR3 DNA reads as TGTGCCACCAGTGAAGGGGCGCCGAATGAAAAACTGTTTTTT.

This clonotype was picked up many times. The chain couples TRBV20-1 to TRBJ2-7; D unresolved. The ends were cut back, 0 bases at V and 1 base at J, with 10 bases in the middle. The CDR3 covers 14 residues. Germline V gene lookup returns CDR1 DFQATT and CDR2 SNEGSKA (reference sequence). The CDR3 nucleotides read TGCAGTGCTAGAGATCTGGGGTATTCCTACGAGCAGTACTTC. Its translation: CSARDLGYSYEQYF.

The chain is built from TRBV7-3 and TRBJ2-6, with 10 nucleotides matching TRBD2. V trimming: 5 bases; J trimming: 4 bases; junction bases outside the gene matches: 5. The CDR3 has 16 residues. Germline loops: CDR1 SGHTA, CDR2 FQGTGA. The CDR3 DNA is TGTGCCAGCAGCCCAACGGGACTAGCGGGGGCCAACGTCCTGACTTTC. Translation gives CASSPTGLAGANVLTF.

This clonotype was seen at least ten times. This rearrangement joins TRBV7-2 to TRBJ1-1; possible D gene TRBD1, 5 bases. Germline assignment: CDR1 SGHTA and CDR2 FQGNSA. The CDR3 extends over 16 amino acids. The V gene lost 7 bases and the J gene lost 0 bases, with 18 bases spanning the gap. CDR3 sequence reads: CASTRVQGLLNTEAFF. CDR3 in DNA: TGTGCCAGCACCCGAGTCCAGGGACTTTTGAACACTGAAGCTTTCTTT. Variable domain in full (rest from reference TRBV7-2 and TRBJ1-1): GAGVSQSPSNKVTEKGKDVELRCDPISGHTALYWYRQSLGQGLEFLIYFQGNSAPDKSGLPSDRFSAERTGGSVSTLTIQRTQQEDSAVYLCASTRVQGLLNTEAFFGQGTRLTVV.

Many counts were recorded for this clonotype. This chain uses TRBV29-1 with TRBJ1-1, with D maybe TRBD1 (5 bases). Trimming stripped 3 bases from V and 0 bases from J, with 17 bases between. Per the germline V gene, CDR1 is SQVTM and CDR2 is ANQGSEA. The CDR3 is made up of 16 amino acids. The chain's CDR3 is CSVDAQGGNMNTEAFF. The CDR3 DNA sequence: TGCAGCGTTGACGCCCAGGGCGGAAACATGAACACTGAAGCTTTCTTT. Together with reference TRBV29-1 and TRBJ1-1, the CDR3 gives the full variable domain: SAVISQKPSRDICQRGTSLTIQCQVDSQVTMMFWYRQQPGQSLTLIATANQGSEATYESGFVIDKFPISRPNLTFSTLTVSNMSPEDSSIYLCSVDAQGGNMNTEAFFGQGTRLTVV.

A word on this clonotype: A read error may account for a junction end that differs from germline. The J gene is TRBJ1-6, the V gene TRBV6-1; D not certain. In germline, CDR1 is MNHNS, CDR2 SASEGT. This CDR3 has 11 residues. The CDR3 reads CASSEDSGPVF. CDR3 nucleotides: TGTGCCAGCAGTGAAGACAGCGGACCGGTCTTT.

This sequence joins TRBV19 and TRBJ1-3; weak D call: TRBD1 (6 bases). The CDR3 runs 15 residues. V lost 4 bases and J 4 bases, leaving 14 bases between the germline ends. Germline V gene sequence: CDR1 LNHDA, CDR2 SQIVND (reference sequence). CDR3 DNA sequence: TGTGCCAGTAGTACCCTAGACAGGCGAGGAAACACCATATATTTT. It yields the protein CASSTLDRRGNTIYF.

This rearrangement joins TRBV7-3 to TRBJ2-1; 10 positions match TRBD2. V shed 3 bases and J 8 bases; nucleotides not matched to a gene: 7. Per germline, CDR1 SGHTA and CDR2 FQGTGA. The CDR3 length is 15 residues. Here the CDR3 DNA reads TGTGCCAGCAGCTTGGGTAGCGGGAGGTCGGATGAGCAGTTCTTC. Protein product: CASSLGSGRSDEQFF.

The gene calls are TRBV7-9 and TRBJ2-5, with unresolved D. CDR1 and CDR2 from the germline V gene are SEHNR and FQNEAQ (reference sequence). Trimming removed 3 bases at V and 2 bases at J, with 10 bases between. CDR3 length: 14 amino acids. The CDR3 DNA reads TGTGCCAGCAGCTTCCGAGTGGGACAAGAGACCCAGTACTTC. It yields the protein CASSFRVGQETQYF.

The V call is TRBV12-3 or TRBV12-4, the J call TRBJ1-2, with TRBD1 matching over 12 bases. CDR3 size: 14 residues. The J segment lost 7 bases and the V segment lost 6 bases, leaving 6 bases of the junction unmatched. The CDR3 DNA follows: TGTGCCAGCAGGGGGGACAGGGGGCTTACTGGCTACACCTTC. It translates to CASRGDRGLTGYTF.

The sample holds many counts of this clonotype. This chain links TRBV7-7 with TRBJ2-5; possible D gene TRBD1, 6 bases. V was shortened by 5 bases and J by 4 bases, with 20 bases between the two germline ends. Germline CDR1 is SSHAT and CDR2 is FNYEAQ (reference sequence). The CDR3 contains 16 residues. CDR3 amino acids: CASSRDIGPVGETQYF. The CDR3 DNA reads TGTGCCAGCAGCCGGGACATTGGGCCCGTAGGAGAGACCCAGTACTTC.